Below are 21 T cell receptor beta chains sequenced from a single sample in a study of CD8+CD57+ T cells in acquired aplastic anemia. Profiling of TCR beta VDJ combinations and CDR3 sequences used genomic DNA as template. One entry per CDR3 protein results from TCRdb running MiXCR on the reads. The sample shows under 350,000 distinct CDR3 sequences, approximately 57% of them seen only once. Before being chosen for sequencing, patients had shown CD8+CD57+ cell expansion by flow cytometry. The sequenced sample consisted of sorted CD4+, CD8+, or CD8+CD57+ T cells (not recorded which) from PBMCs. The receptors derive from a human donor with aplastic anemia.

There are a few counts of this clonotype. V usage is TRBV7-2 and J usage is TRBJ1-6, with TRBD1 identical over 8 bases. The trim removed 1 base at V and 10 bases at J, leaving 9 bases unmatched. There are 16 residues in the CDR3. Germline V gene data show CDR1 as SGHTA and CDR2 as FQGNSA. This CDR3 reads CASSLVGAGGASPLHF. The CDR3 DNA reads TGTGCCAGCAGCTTAGTGGGGGCAGGGGGCGCCTCACCCCTCCACTTT.

This clonotype was seen many times. For the CDR3, the DNA is TGTGCCAGCATCCCTCAGGGAGGAGGGCTGGCTGAAGCTTTCTTT. Encoded protein: CASIPQGGGLAEAFF. The rearrangement joins TRBV12-3 or TRBV12-4 to TRBJ1-1, with D perhaps TRBD1 (5 bases). The CDR3 sequence is 15 residues long. The V and J ends lost 7 bases and 6 bases respectively, with 21 bases between them.

V gene TRBV10-3 combines with J gene TRBJ1-5, with D maybe TRBD1 (5 bases). The V end lost 3 bases, the J end lost 9 bases, and 15 bases lay between the germline ends. Germline V gives CDR1 ENHRY, CDR2 SYGVKD. The CDR3 has 14 residues. CDR3 region: CAISDLGTAGPQHF. The CDR3 DNA sequence: TGTGCCATCAGTGATCTGGGGACTGCAGGGCCCCAGCATTTT.

This clonotype came up many times. This rearrangement joins TRBV9 to TRBJ2-3, with 8 bases that match TRBD2. This CDR3 region has 15 residues. V lost 3 bases, J lost 0 bases, and 3 bases stayed unmatched. CDR1 is SGDLS, CDR2 YYNGEE, per germline. The CDR3 sequence: CASSAAGASTDTQYF. In nucleotides, the CDR3 is TGTGCCAGCAGCGCAGCGGGAGCTAGCACAGATACGCAGTATTTT. The full variable domain, rest sourced from reference TRBV9 and TRBJ2-3, is DSGVTQTPKHLITATGQRVTLRCSPRSGDLSVYWYQQSLDQGLQFLIQYYNGEERAKGNILERFSAQQFPDLHSELNLSSLELGDSALYFCASSAAGASTDTQYFGPGTRLTVL.

About this clonotype itself: This may be a read error, as it is one base from a much larger clone. The chain links TRBV7-9 to TRBJ2-7; no clear D. The germline CDR1 and CDR2 sequences are SEHNR and FQNEAQ (reference sequence). The CDR3 covers 12 residues. The CDR3 nucleotides are TGTGTCAGCAGCTTATTCTGGTACGAGCAGTACTTC. It translates to CVSSLFWYEQYF.

The genes are TRBV7-9 and TRBJ1-1, with no clear D. CDR3 length equals 16 residues. With 5 bases removed from V and 7 bases from J, the gap between germline ends came to 23 bases. Germline V gene lookup returns CDR1 SEHNR and CDR2 FQNEAQ (reference sequence). DNA of the CDR3: TGTGCCAGCAGCACCGCTAGGGTTACAGAGCCCAATGAAGCTTTCTTT. This gives the protein CASSTARVTEPNEAFF.

The sample holds a few counts of this clonotype. The chain is built from TRBV2 and TRBJ2-7, with D possibly being TRBD1 or TRBD2 (7 bases each). There are 15 residues in the CDR3. Germline assignment: CDR1 SNHLY and CDR2 FYNNEI. Trimming took off 4 bases at V and 5 bases at J, with 18 bases between the two ends. CDR3 nucleotide sequence: TGTGCCAGCAGTGCATTCAGGGAGGGGGCCAACGAGCAGTACTTC. As protein: CASSAFREGANEQYF. Full variable domain (rest looked up from reference TRBV2 and TRBJ2-7): EPEVTQTPSHQVTQMGQEVILRCVPISNHLYFYWYRQILGQKVEFLVSFYNNEISEKSEIFDDQFSVERPDGSNFTLKIRSTKLEDSAMYFCASSAFREGANEQYFGPGTRLTVT.

This chain joins TRBV19 and TRBJ1-6; no clear D. The germline V and J ends were trimmed by 5 bases and 3 bases, with 8 bases remaining between them. The CDR3 runs to 14 residues. The germline gives CDR1 LNHDA, CDR2 SQIVND (reference sequence). The CDR3 DNA reads as TGTGCCAGTAGTGAGAGTAACTATAATTCACCCCTCCACTTT. It codes for CASSESNYNSPLHF. The complete variable domain, with remaining parts taken from reference TRBV19 and TRBJ1-6, reads DGGITQSPKYLFRKEGQNVTLSCEQNLNHDAMYWYRQDPGQGLRLIYYSQIVNDFQKGDIAEGYSVSREKKESFPLTVTSAQKNPTAFYLCASSESNYNSPLHFGNGTRLTVT.

This clonotype was counted many times. V and J are TRBV14 and TRBJ1-1, with D perhaps matching TRBD1 (5 bases). V lost 3 bases, J lost 11 bases, and 16 bases lay in between. The CDR3 is made up of 13 amino acids. CDR1 and CDR2 (germline): SGHDN, FVKESK. The CDR3 region is CASSHTPGGVAFF. The CDR3 region has the DNA TGTGCCAGCAGCCATACTCCCGGAGGGGTTGCTTTCTTT.

This clonotype was seen many times. Compared with germline, one end of the junction differs, possibly owing to a read error. The V and J genes are TRBV29-1 and TRBJ2-1; D uncertain. The CDR3 spans 10 residues. Germline CDR1 reads SQVTM; CDR2 reads ANQGSEA. The CDR3 region has the DNA TGCAGCGTGGGCTACAGTGAGCAGTTCTTC. The encoded protein is CSVGYSEQFF.

The chain couples TRBV15 to TRBJ2-6; D possibly matches TRBD1 or TRBD2 (5 bases each). V was cut by 0 bases and J by 4 bases, with 10 bases left in between. This CDR3 spans 16 amino acids. From germline, CDR1 is LNHNV and CDR2 YYDKDF (reference sequence). CDR3 sequence reads: CATSRDSRDGANVLTF. The DNA of the CDR3 is TGTGCCACCAGCAGAGATAGTCGGGACGGGGCCAACGTCCTGACTTTC.

The chain is built from TRBV20-1 and TRBJ2-5; the D gene is possibly TRBD1 (7 bases). Germline loops: CDR1 DFQATT, CDR2 SNEGSKA (reference sequence). V gave up 7 bases and J gave up 0 bases, with 9 bases separating them. The CDR3 consists of 12 residues. In DNA form, the CDR3 reads TGCAGTGGCAGGGGGGACCAAGAGACCCAGTACTTC. This gives the protein CSGRGDQETQYF.

The chain links TRBV7-3 to TRBJ2-2; the D gene is possibly TRBD2 (7 bases). CDR1 and CDR2 (germline): SGHTA, FQGTGA. This CDR3 is 15 amino acids long. The V and J ends lost 5 bases and 2 bases respectively, with 12 bases between them. CDR3 region: CASSVSGTNTGELFF. CDR3 nucleotides: TGTGCCAGCAGCGTGAGCGGGACAAACACCGGGGAGCTGTTTTTT.

The genes are TRBV19 and TRBJ1-5; tentative D call: TRBD1 (5 bases). The CDR3 extends over 14 amino acids. CDR1 is LNHDA and CDR2 is SQIVND in the germline V gene (reference sequence). The V end lost 0 bases, the J end lost 7 bases, and 10 bases lay between the germline ends. CDR3 sequence (DNA): TGTGCCAGTAGTATAGACAGGGACCGGCAGCCCCAGCATTTT. Protein product: CASSIDRDRQPQHF.

The chain links TRBV7-9 to TRBJ2-1; D remains unclear. Germline CDR1 is SEHNR and CDR2 is FQNEAQ (reference sequence). The CDR3 sequence is 14 residues long. V was trimmed by 5 bases and J by 4 bases, leaving 12 bases between them. The CDR3 here is CASSPRTAYNEQFF. The CDR3 DNA reads TGTGCCAGCAGCCCTCGGACGGCGTACAATGAGCAGTTCTTC.

The chain employs TRBV7-9 and TRBJ2-1, with TRBD2 as a possible D gene (6 bases). The CDR3 runs to 18 residues. Trimming pared 4 bases from V and 0 bases from J, leaving 19 bases between. Germline lookup yields CDR1 SEHNR and CDR2 FQNEAQ (reference sequence). The CDR3 protein is CASSYAGPMGLSYNEQFF. CDR3 bases: TGTGCCAGCAGCTACGCGGGGCCCATGGGTCTCTCCTACAATGAGCAGTTCTTC.

The CDR3 sequence is CASLADSSGANVLTF. The CDR3 DNA is TGCGCCAGCCTAGCGGACAGCTCTGGGGCCAACGTCCTGACTTTC. The J gene is TRBJ2-6, the V gene TRBV5-1; a possible D gene is TRBD2 (7 bases). The CDR3 is made up of 15 amino acids. The V and J ends lost 7 bases and 0 bases respectively, with 11 bases between them. The germline gives CDR1 SGHRS, CDR2 YFSETQ.

The chain carries TRBV2 and TRBJ1-6, with D uncertain. The V and J ends lost 3 bases and 10 bases respectively, with 10 bases between them. Germline lookup yields CDR1 SNHLY and CDR2 FYNNEI. This CDR3 is built from 13 residues. CDR3 protein: CASSEQVGSPLHF. The CDR3 region has the DNA TGTGCCAGCAGTGAGCAGGTTGGCTCACCCCTCCACTTT.

The chain has TRBV20-1 and TRBJ2-6; D call uncertain. Trimming removed 2 bases from V and 2 bases from J, with 16 bases in between. The CDR3 runs to 17 residues. Germline V gene lookup returns CDR1 DFQATT and CDR2 SNEGSKA (reference sequence). CDR3 in amino acids: CSARIHSWATGANVLTF. The CDR3 nucleotides are TGCAGTGCTAGAATCCATTCCTGGGCGACTGGGGCCAACGTCCTGACTTTC.

This clonotype was detected ten times or more. The chain carries TRBV9 and TRBJ1-2; D not certain. The CDR3 length is 14 residues. V was trimmed by 4 bases and J by 6 bases, leaving 16 bases between them. Germline assignment: CDR1 SGDLS and CDR2 YYNGEE. The CDR3 nucleotides read TGTGCCAGCAGCCCAAACACAATTATAGATGGCTACACCTTC. It yields the protein CASSPNTIIDGYTF.

The rearrangement joins TRBV12-3 or TRBV12-4 to TRBJ2-7; D may be TRBD2 (7 bases). The CDR3 totals 12 residues. The ends were cut back, 6 bases at V and 9 bases at J, with 15 bases in the middle. The CDR3 spells CASRGGALRQYF. CDR3 sequence (DNA): TGTGCCAGCAGGGGGGGGGCACTAAGGCAGTACTTC.